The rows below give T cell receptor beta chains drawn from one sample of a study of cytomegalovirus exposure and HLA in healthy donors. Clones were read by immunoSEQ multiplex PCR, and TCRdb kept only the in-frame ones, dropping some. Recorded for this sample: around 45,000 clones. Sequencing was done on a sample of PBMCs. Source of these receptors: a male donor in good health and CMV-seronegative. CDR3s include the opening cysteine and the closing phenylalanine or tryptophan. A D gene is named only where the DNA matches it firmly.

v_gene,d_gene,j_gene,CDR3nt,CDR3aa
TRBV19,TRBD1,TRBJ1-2,TGTGCCAGTAGTCCGGGACAGGTGCTTATTCGGGGCTACACCTTC,CASSPGQVLIRGYTF
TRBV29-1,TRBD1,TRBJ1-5,TGCAGCGTTGGATTCAGGGGGCCCAATCAGCCCCAGCATTTT,CSVGFRGPNQPQHF
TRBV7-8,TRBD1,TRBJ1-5,TGTGCCAGCAGCTTAGAATACAGGGGGCGTCGGGAGCCCCAGCATTTT,CASSLEYRGRREPQHF
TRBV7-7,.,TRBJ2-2,TGTGCTAGCAGCTTAGCGGTCTCCTATGGGGCCACCGGGGAGCTGTTTTTT,CASSLAVSYGATGELFF
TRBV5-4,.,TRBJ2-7,TGTGCCAGCAGCTTGGTGGCTTCCTACGAGCAGTACTTC,CASSLVASYEQYF
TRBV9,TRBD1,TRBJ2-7,TGTGCCAGCAGCGTAGGTGGGACAGGGGGCTCCGAGCAGTACTTC,CASSVGGTGGSEQYF
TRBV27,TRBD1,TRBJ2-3,TGTGCCAGCAGGTTGCTCGGACAGGGCACAGATACGCAGTATTTT,CASRLLGQGTDTQYF
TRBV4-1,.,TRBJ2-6,TGCGCCAGCAGCCAAGATTACGGGGGGCCTGGGGCCAACGTCCTGACTTTC,CASSQDYGGPGANVLTF
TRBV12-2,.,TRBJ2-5,TGTGCAAGTCGCTTACTCCGCCCGAGGCCAAGCCATCAAGAGACCCAGTACTTC,CASRLLRPRPSHQETQYF
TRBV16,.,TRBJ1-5,TGTGCCAGCAGCCAATCTCAGCGGAATCAGCCCCAGCATTTT,CASSQSQRNQPQHF
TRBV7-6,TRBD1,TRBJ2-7,TGTGCCAGCAGCTACTCCCCCGGACAGGGCTACGAGCAGTACTTC,CASSYSPGQGYEQYF
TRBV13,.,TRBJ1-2,TGTGCCAGCAGCTTTGGCCCTAACTATGGCTACACCTTC,CASSFGPNYGYTF
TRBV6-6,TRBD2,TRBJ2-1,TGTGCTGCAGCGGCGGGGACTATTGAGCAGTTCTTC,CAAAAGTIEQFF
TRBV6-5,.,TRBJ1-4,TGTGCCAGCAGCGAGACTCTTAATGAAAAACTGTTTTTT,CASSETLNEKLFF
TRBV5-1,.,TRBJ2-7,TGCGCCAGCAGCTCAGGGAACGAGCAGTACTTC,CASSSGNEQYF
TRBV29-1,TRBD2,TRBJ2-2,TGCAGCGCGGGACTAGCGAAAACGAACACCGGGGAGCTGTTTTTT,CSAGLAKTNTGELFF
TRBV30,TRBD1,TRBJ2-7,TGTGCCTGGGGAGACAGGGCCGCCTACGAGCAGTACTTC,CAWGDRAAYEQYF
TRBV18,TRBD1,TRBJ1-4,TGTGCCAGCTCACCGGGGACAGCACCAACTAATGAAAAACTGTTTTTT,CASSPGTAPTNEKLFF
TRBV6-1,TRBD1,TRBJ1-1,TGTGCCAGCAGTGTGGACAGGCCCTACACTGAAGCTTTCTTT,CASSVDRPYTEAFF
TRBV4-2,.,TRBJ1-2,TGTGCCAGCAGCCAAGATATCGTTAGATATCAGCCCCATGACAGTCCGAAGGCGGGCTACACCTTC,CASSQDIVRYQPHDSPKAGYTF
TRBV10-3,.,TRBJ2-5,TGTGCCATCAGTCAACAGGGACAAGAGACCCAGTACTTC,CAISQQGQETQYF
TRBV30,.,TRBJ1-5,TGTGCCTGGAGTGTACGGGGGAGGGGGAATCAGCCCCAGCATTTT,CAWSVRGRGNQPQHF
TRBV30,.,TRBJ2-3,TGTGCCTGGAGTACAGCCACAGATACGCAGTATTTT,CAWSTATDTQYF
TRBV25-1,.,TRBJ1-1,TGTGCCAGCACCCCGGGGGGGCACCTTGAAGCTTTCTTT,CASTPGGHLEAFF
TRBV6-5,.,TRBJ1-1,TGTGCCTGTCGGCGGGGGTCGGGGACTGAAGCTTTCTTT,CACRRGSGTEAFF
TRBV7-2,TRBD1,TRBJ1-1,TGTGCCAGCAGCTTGACAGGGGGCGCAGGAACTGAAGCTTTCTTT,CASSLTGGAGTEAFF
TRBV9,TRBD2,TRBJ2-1,TGTGCCAGCAGCGTGGGAAAGGGGGGACTAGCGGAAAAAGGCAAAGGCAATGAGCAGTTCTTC,CASSVGKGGLAEKGKGNEQFF